What follows is one TCR beta chain and its context. What it binds is unknown. The record originates from a study of T cell responses to AZD1222 COVID-19 vaccine. TCRdb's table, derived via immunoSEQ multiplex PCR, lists solely in-frame clones and lacks some. The data hold fewer than 150,000 clones, with about 91% observed a single time. The V gene end was trimmed by 5 bases and the J gene end by 2 bases; junction bases not matched to a gene: 10. Germline V gene data show CDR1 as SGHTA and CDR2 as FQGNSA. This CDR3 contains 17 residues. The study, taken as a whole, reports: Spike-specific TCR breadth and depth went up after people got two AZD1222 doses.

This receptor was identified in an adult in good health. The input for sequencing was peripheral blood, taken on day 0 of AZD1222 vaccination. The V and J genes are TRBV7-2 and TRBJ1-3; 9 bases map to TRBD1. As DNA, the CDR3 is TGTGCCAGCAGCATAGGGACAGGGAGGGTCGCTGGAAACACCATATATTTT. Residues: CASSIGTGRVAGNTIYF.